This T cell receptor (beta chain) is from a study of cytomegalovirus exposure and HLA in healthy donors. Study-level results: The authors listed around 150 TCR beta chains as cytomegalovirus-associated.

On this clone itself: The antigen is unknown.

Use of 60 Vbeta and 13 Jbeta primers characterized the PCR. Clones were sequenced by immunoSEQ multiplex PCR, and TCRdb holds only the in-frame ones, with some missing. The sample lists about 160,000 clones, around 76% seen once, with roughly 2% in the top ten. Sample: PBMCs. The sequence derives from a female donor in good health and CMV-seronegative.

CDR3 sequence reads: CASSYRESSGNTIYF. The CDR3 region has the DNA TGTGCCAGCAGCTACAGGGAGAGCTCTGGAAACACCATATATTTT. The chain joins TRBV6-6 to TRBJ1-3, with TRBD1 as a possible D gene (6 bases). This CDR3 has 15 residues. Trimming pared 6 bases from V and 0 bases from J, leaving 12 bases between. CDR1 and CDR2 from the germline V gene are MNHNY and SVGAGI (reference sequence).